This T cell receptor beta chain was recorded in a study of yellow fever vaccine responses in identical twins. TCRdb used MiXCR to reprocess the RT-PCR reads, holding one entry per CDR3 protein. Seen here are roughly 1,200 distinct CDR3 sequences, about 84% observed once, and the top ten hold 9.9%. CDR1 LNHNV and CDR2 YYDKDF come from the germline V gene (reference sequence). The V gene lost 4 bases and the J gene lost 4 bases, with 14 bases spanning the gap. This CDR3 contains 15 residues. This TCR was sampled from a woman younger than 35 who received the yellow fever vaccine. This rearrangement joins TRBV15 to TRBJ2-1, with D unresolved. Material: T cells from blood (PBMCs), unsorted or a sorted subset (not recorded which), obtained before or after yellow fever vaccination (not recorded which). The CDR3 DNA is TGTGCCACCAGCACCCCGACACAAGTATACAATGAGCAGTTCTTC. Protein sequence: CATSTPTQVYNEQFF.